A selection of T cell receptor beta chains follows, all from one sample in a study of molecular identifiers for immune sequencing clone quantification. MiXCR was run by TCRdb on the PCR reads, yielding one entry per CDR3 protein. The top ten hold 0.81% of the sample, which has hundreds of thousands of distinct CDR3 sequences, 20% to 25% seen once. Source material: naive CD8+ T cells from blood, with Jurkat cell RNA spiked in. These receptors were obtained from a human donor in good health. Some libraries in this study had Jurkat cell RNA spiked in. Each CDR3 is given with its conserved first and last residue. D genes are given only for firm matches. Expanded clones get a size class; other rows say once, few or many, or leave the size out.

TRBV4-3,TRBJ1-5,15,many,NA,CASSRTQTSNQPQHF,TGCGCCAGCAGCCGAACACAGACTAGCAATCAGCCCCAGCATTTT
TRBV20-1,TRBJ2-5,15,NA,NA,CSARAPGAFLETQYF,TGCAGTGCTAGAGCGCCGGGAGCATTTTTAGAGACCCAGTACTTC
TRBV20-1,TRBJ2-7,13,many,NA,CSARVGSSYEQYF,TGCAGTGCTAGAGTGGGCAGTTCCTACGAGCAGTACTTC
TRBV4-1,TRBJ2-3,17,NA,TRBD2,CASSQDGEGRLWDTQYF,TGCGCCAGCAGCCAAGATGGGGAGGGGCGTTTGTGGGATACGCAGTATTTT
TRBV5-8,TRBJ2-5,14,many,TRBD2,CASSFAGVLETQYF,TGTGCCAGCAGCTTTGCGGGGGTTTTGGAGACCCAGTACTTC
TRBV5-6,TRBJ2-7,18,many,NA,CASSLKYRTDPFDYEQYF,TGTGCCAGCAGCCTTAAGTACCGGACAGATCCATTTGACTACGAGCAGTACTTC
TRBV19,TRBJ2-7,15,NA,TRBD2,CASSELAGVVYEQYF,TGTGCCAGTAGCGAACTAGCGGGAGTTGTGTACGAGCAGTACTTC
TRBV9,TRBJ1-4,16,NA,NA,CASSVSGTATNEKLFF,TGTGCCAGCAGCGTATCCGGTACTGCAACTAATGAAAAACTGTTTTTT
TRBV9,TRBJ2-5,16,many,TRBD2,CASSVWSGEYQETQYF,TGTGCCAGCAGCGTATGGAGCGGGGAGTACCAAGAGACCCAGTACTTC
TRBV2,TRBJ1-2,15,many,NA,CASSGQLDPNYGYTF,TGTGCCAGCAGTGGGCAGCTTGATCCTAACTATGGCTACACCTTC
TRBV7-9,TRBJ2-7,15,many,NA,CASSPGRLGSYEQYF,TGTGCCAGCAGCCCAGGGCGTTTGGGGTCCTACGAGCAGTACTTC
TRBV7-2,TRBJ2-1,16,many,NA,CASSLIIAGTENEQFF,TGTGCCAGCAGCTTAATTATCGCAGGGACTGAGAATGAGCAGTTCTTC
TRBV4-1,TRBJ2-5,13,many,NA,CASSQDGAETQYF,TGCGCCAGCAGCCAAGACGGAGCAGAGACCCAGTACTTC
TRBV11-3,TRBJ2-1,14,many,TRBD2,CASSTRLADNEQFF,TGTGCCAGCAGCACCCGACTAGCGGACAATGAGCAGTTCTTC
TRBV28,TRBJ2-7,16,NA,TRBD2,CASSPPGLARSYEQYF,TGTGCCAGCAGTCCTCCGGGACTAGCGCGCTCCTACGAGCAGTACTTC
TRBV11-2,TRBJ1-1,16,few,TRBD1,CASSLGQGYMNTEAFF,TGTGCCAGCAGCTTAGGACAGGGCTATATGAACACTGAAGCTTTCTTT
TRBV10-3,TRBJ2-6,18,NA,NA,CAISPAGSLIGGANVPTF,TGTGCCATCAGCCCAGCGGGCTCTCTAATAGGTGGGGCCAACGTCCCGACTTTC
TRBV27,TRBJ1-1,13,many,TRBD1,CASGWDSNTEAFF,TGTGCCAGCGGATGGGACAGTAACACTGAAGCTTTCTTT
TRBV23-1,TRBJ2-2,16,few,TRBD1,CASSPVGGAGTGELFF,TGCGCCAGCAGTCCAGTAGGGGGCGCGGGCACCGGGGAGCTGTTTTTT
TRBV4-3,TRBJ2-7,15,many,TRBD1,CASSQERQGTGEQYF,TGCGCCAGCAGCCAAGAAAGACAGGGGACCGGCGAGCAGTACTTC
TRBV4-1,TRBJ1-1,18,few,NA,CASSQGPGQGVGGTEAFF,TGCGCCAGCAGCCAAGGACCAGGGCAGGGCGTGGGGGGGACTGAAGCTTTCTTT
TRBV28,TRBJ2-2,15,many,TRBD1,CASRFPGQGTGELFF,TGTGCCAGCAGATTTCCGGGACAGGGGACCGGGGAGCTGTTTTTT
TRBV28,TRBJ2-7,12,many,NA,CARGPGAYEQYF,TGTGCCAGGGGACCAGGGGCCTACGAGCAGTACTTC
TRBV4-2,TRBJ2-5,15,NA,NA,CASSQVVGGGETQYF,TGTGCCAGCAGCCAAGTGGTGGGAGGAGGAGAGACCCAGTACTTC
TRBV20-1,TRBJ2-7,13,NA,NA,CSARDLAGDEQYF,TGCAGTGCTAGAGATCTTGCCGGGGACGAGCAGTACTTC
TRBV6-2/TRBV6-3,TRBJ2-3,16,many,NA,CASSYSTDYYTDTQYF,TGTGCCAGCAGTTACTCGACGGACTATTACACAGATACGCAGTATTTT
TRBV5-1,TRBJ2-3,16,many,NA,CASSSDEGPEQDTQYF,TGCGCCAGCAGTTCGGACGAGGGGCCCGAACAGGATACGCAGTATTTT
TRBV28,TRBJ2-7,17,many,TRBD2,CASSLGFASGNLYEQYF,TGTGCCAGCAGTTTGGGGTTCGCTAGCGGGAACCTCTACGAGCAGTACTTC
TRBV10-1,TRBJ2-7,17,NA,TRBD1,CASSWRTGAHLGWEQYF,TGCGCCAGCAGTTGGAGGACAGGGGCCCACCTAGGGTGGGAGCAGTACTTC
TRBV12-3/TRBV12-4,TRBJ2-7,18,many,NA,CASSFIPGRSAPEYEQYF,TGTGCCAGCAGTTTCATCCCCGGACGCTCAGCACCAGAATACGAGCAGTACTTC
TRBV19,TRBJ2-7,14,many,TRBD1,CASSPGQVLYEQYF,TGTGCCAGTAGCCCGGGACAGGTTCTCTACGAGCAGTACTTC
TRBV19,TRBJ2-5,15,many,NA,CASSIAGGHVDTQYF,TGTGCCAGTAGTATAGCAGGAGGGCACGTAGATACCCAGTACTTC
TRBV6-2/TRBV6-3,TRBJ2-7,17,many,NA,CASSELLAPVFSYEQYF,TGTGCCAGCAGTGAGCTCCTAGCGCCGGTCTTCTCCTACGAGCAGTACTTC
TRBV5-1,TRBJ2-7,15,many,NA,CASSLALRGAGEQYF,TGCGCCAGCAGCTTGGCTCTCAGGGGGGCCGGCGAGCAGTACTTC
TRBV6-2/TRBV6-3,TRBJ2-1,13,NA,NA,CVSSYEARNGQFF,TGTGTCAGCAGTTACGAGGCAAGGAATGGGCAGTTCTTC